The TCR beta chain under discussion was sequenced for a study of cytomegalovirus exposure and HLA in healthy donors. Germline V gene lookup returns CDR1 MNHNS and CDR2 SASEGT. V dropped 7 bases and J dropped 3 bases, with 15 bases sitting between them. The CDR3 spans 14 residues. Primers: 60 Vbeta forward and 13 Jbeta reverse. Produced via immunoSEQ multiplex PCR; TCRdb's table is partial and in-frame only. The table records 100,000 or so clones, roughly three fifths of them present only once. This receptor was obtained from a woman in her 30s in good health and CMV-seronegative. V is TRBV6-1 and J is TRBJ1-2; no firm D call. Sequenced sample: PBMCs. CDR3 nucleotides: TGTGCCAGCAACCCCTCTCCAGAAGACTATGGCTACACCTTC. This translates into CASNPSPEDYGYTF.